This T cell receptor beta chain comes out of a study of T cell responses to AZD1222 COVID-19 vaccine. The V gene lost 6 bases and the J gene lost 5 bases, with 20 bases spanning the gap. The CDR3 consists of 16 residues. Germline V lookup: CDR1 MDHEN, CDR2 SYDVKM. Assay used: immunoSEQ multiplex PCR; TCRdb lists only in-frame clones, some missing. The repertoire consists of some 170,000 clones, with approximately 91% occurring once and the leading ten covering approximately 1.8%. The input for sequencing was peripheral blood, taken on day 0 of AZD1222 vaccination. The clonotype was recovered from an adult in good health. V gene TRBV28 combines with J gene TRBJ1-5; TRBD1 might be the D (5 bases). CDR3 sequence reads: CASRFIRGPPDQPQHF. The DNA of the CDR3 is TGTGCCAGCAGATTCATCCGGGGACCGCCCGATCAGCCCCAGCATTTT.